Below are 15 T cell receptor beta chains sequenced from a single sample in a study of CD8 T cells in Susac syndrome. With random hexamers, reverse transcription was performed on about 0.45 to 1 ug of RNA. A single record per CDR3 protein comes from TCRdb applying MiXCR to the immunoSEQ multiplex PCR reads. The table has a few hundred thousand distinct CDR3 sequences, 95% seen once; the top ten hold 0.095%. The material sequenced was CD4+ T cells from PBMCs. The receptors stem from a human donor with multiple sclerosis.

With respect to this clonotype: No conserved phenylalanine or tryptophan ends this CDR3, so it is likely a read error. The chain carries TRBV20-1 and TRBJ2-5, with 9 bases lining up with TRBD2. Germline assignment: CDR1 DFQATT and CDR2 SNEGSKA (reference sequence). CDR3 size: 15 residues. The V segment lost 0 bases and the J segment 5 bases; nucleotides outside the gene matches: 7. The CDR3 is CSARDVSGSRETQYL. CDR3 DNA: TGCAGTGCTAGAGATGTTAGCGGGAGCCGGGAGACCCAGTACCTC.

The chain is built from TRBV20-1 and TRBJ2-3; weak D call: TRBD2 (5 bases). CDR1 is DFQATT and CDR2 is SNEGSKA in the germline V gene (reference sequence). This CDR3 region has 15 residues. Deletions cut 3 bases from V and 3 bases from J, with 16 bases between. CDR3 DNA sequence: TGCAGTGCTAGGGCAGCGGCCCAAGGGACAGATACGCAGTATTTT. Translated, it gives CSARAAAQGTDTQYF.

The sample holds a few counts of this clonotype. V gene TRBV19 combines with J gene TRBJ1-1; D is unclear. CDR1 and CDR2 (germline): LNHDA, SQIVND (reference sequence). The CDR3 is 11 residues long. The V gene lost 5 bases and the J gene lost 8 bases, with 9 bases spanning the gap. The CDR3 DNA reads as TGTGCCAGTAGTCTGGTCGGGGAAGCTTTCTTT. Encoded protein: CASSLVGEAFF.

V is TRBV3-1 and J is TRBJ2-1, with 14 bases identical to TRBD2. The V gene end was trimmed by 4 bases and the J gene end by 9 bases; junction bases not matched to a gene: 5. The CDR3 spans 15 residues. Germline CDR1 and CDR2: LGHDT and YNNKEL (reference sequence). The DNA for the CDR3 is TGTGCCAGCAGCCCAGGGACTAGCGGGAGTCGTGAGCAGTTCTTC. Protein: CASSPGTSGSREQFF.

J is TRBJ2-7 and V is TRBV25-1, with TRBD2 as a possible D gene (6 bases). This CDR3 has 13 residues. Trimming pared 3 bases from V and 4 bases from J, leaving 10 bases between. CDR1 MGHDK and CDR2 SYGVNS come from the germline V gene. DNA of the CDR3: TGTGCCAGCAGTGATGGGGGGATATACGAGCAGTACTTC. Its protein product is CASSDGGIYEQYF.

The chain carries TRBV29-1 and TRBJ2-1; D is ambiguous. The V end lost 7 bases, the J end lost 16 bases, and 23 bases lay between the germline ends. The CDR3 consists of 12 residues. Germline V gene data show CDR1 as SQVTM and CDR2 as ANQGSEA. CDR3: CSAISRQSRSFF. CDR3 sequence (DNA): TGCAGCGCTATCTCAAGGCAGTCTCGGTCTTTCTTC.

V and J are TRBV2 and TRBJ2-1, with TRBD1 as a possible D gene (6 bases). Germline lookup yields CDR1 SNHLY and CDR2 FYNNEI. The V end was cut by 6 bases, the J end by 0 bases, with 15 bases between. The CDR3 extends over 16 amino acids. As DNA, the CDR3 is TGTGCCAGCAGAGCGAGTAGACAGGCCTCCTACAATGAGCAGTTCTTC. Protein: CASRASRQASYNEQFF.

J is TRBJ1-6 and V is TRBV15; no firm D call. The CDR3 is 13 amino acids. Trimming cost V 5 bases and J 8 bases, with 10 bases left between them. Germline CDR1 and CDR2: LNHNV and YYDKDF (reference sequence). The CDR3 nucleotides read TGTGCCACCAGCGTTAATGAGGATTCACCCCTCCACTTT. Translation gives CATSVNEDSPLHF.

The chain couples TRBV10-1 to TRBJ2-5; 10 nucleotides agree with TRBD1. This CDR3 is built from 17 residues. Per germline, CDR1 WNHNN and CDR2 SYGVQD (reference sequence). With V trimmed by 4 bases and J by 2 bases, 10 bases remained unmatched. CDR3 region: CASSVPRDRGTQETQYF. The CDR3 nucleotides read TGCGCCAGCAGTGTACCACGGGACAGGGGAACTCAAGAGACCCAGTACTTC.

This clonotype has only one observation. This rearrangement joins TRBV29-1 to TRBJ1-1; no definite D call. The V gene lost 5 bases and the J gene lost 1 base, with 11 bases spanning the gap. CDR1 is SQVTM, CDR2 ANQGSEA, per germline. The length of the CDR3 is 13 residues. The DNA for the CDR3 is TGCAGCGTTTGCGAAGGGCAGAACACTGAAGCTTTCTTT. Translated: CSVCEGQNTEAFF.

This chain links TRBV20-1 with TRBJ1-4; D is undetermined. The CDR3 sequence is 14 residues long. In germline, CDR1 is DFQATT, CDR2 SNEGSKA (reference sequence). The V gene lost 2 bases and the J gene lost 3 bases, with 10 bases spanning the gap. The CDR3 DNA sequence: TGCAGTGCTAGAAGTTCGGGTTCTAATGAAAAACTGTTTTTT. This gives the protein CSARSSGSNEKLFF.

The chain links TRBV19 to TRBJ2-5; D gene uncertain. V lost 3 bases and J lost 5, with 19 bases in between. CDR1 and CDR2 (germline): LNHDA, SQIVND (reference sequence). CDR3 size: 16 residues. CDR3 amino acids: CASSIRLTGTIETQYF. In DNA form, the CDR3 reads TGTGCCAGTAGTATCCGATTGACTGGTACCATTGAGACCCAGTACTTC.

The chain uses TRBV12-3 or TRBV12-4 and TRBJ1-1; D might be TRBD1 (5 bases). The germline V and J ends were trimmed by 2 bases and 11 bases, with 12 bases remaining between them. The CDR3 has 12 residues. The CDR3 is CASSLSGTDAFF. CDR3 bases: TGTGCCAGCAGTTTATCCGGGACGGACGCTTTCTTT.

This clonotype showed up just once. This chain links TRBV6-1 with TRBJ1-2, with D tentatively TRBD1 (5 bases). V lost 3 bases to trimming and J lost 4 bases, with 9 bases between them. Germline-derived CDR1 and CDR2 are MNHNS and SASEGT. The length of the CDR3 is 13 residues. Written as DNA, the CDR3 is TGTGCCAGCAGTGATGACAGAAGCTATGGCTACACCTTC. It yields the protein CASSDDRSYGYTF.

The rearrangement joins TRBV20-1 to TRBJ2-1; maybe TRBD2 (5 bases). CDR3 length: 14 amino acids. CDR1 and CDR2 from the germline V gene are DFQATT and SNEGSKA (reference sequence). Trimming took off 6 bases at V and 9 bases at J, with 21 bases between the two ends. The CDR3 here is CSAPNRGEGGEQFF. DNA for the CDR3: TGCAGTGCCCCAAATCGTGGGGAAGGAGGTGAGCAGTTCTTC.